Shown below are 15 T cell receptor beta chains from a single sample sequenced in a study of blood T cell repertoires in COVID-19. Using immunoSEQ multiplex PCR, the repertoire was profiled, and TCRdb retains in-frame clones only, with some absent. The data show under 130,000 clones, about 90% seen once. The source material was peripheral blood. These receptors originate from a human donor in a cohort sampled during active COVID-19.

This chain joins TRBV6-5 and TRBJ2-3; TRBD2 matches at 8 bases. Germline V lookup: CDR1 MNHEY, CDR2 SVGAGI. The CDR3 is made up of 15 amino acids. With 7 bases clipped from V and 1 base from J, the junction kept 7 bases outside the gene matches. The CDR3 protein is CASTSSGRGTDTQYF. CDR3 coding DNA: TGTGCCAGCACGTCTAGCGGGCGGGGCACAGATACGCAGTATTTT.

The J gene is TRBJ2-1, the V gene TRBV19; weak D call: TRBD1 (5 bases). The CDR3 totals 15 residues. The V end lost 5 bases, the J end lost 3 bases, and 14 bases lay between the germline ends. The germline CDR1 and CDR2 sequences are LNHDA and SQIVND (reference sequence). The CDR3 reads CASSETPGFYNEQFF. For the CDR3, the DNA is TGTGCCAGTAGTGAAACACCAGGGTTCTACAATGAGCAGTTCTTC.

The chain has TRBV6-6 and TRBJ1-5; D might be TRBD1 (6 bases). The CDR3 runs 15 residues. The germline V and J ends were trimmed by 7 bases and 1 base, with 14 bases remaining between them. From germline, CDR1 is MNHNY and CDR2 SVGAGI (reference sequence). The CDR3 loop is CASNSPDRSNQPQHF. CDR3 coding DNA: TGTGCCAGCAACTCCCCAGACAGGAGCAATCAGCCCCAGCATTTT.

The CDR3 region is CASSIQSGTKGYTF. In nucleotides, the CDR3 is TGTGCCAGTAGTATCCAGAGCGGAACCAAGGGCTACACCTTC. J is TRBJ1-2 and V is TRBV19, with no clear D. V lost 3 bases and J 8 bases, leaving 16 bases between the germline ends. The CDR3 loop spans 14 amino acids. The V gene's germline CDR1 is LNHDA and CDR2 SQIVND (reference sequence). Drawing the rest from reference TRBV19 and TRBJ1-2, the complete variable domain is DGGITQSPKYLFRKEGQNVTLSCEQNLNHDAMYWYRQDPGQGLRLIYYSQIVNDFQKGDIAEGYSVSREKKESFPLTVTSAQKNPTAFYLCASSIQSGTKGYTFGSGTRLTVV.

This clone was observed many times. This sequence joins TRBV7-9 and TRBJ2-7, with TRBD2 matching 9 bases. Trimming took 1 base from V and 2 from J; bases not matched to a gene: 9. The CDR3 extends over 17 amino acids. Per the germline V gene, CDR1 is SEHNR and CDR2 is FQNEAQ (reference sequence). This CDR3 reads CASSLGASGGPTYEQYF. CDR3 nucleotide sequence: TGTGCCAGCAGCTTAGGGGCGAGCGGGGGGCCTACCTACGAGCAGTACTTC.

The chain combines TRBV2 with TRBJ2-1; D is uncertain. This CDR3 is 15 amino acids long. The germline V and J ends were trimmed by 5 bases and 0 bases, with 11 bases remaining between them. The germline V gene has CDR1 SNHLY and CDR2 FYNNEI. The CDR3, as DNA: TGTGCCAGCAGTCCAGACTCAAGCTCCTACAATGAGCAGTTCTTC. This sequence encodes CASSPDSSSYNEQFF.

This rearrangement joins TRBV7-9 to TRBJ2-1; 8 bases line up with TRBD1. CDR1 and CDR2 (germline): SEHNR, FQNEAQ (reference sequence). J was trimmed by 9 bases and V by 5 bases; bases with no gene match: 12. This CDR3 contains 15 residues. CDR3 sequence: CASSQTGAGLVEQFF. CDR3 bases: TGTGCCAGCAGCCAGACAGGGGCGGGTCTGGTTGAGCAGTTCTTC.

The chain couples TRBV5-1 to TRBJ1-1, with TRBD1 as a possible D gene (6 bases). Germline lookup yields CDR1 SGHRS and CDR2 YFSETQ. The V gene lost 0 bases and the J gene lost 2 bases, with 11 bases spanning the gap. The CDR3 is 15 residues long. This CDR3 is CASSLGDIPNTEAFF. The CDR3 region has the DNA TGCGCCAGCAGCTTGGGGGACATCCCCAACACTGAAGCTTTCTTT.

CDR3 sequence reads: CASSPPPGLAGEGNEQFF. In DNA, the CDR3 is TGTGCCAGCAGCCCGCCTCCAGGGCTAGCGGGAGAGGGTAATGAGCAGTTCTTC. The chain couples TRBV3-1 (or the pseudogene TRBV3-2) to TRBJ2-1; 10 bases agree with TRBD2. This CDR3 has 18 amino acids. Trimming cost V 4 bases and J 7 bases; bases outside gene matches: 16. CDR1 and CDR2 from the germline V gene are LGHDT and YNNKEL (reference sequence).

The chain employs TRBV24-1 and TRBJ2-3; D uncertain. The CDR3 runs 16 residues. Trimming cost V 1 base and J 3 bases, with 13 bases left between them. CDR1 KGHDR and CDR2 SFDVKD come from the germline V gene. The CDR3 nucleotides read TGTGCCACCAGTGATTTAGGAGTGCACGGTACAGATACGCAGTATTTT. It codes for CATSDLGVHGTDTQYF.

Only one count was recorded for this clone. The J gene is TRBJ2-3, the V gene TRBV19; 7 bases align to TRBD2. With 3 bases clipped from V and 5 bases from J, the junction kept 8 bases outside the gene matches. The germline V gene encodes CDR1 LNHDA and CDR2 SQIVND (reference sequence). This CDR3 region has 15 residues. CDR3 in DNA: TGTGCCAGTAGTATCGCGGCGGGAGTGGGAGATACGCAGTATTTT. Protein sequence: CASSIAAGVGDTQYF.

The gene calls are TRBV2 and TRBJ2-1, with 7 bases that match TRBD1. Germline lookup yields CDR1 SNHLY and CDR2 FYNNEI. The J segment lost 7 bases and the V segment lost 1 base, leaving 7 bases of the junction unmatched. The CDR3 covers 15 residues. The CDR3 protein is CASSEVATGVNEQFF. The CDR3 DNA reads TGTGCCAGCAGTGAAGTGGCTACAGGGGTAAATGAGCAGTTCTTC.

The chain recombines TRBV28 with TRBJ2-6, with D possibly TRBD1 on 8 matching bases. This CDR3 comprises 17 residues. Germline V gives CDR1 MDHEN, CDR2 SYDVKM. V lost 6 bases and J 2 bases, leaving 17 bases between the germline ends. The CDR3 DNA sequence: TGTGCCAGCAGGGGAGGGACAGGTGATCCTGGGGCCAACGTCCTGACTTTC. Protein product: CASRGGTGDPGANVLTF.

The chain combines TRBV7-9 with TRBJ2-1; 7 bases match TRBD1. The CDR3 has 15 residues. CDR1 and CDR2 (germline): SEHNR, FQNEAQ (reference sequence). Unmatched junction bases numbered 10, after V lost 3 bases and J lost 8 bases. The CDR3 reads CASSFSTGAFDEQFF. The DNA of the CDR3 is TGTGCCAGCAGCTTTAGTACAGGGGCTTTCGATGAGCAGTTCTTC.

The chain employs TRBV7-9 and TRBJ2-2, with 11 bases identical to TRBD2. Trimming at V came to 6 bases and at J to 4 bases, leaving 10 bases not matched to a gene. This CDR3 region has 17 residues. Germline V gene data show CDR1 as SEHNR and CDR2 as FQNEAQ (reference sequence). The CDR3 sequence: CASRTRSGGDVTGELFF. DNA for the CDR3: TGTGCCAGCAGGACGCGTAGCGGGGGGGATGTCACCGGGGAGCTGTTTTTT.